This T cell receptor (beta chain) was obtained from a study of cytomegalovirus exposure and HLA in healthy donors. The donors were part of the validation cohort of around 110 subjects. That cohort was separate from the first cohort, which comprised under 700 subjects. Looked up from germline, CDR1 is MDHEN and CDR2 is SYDVKM. The CDR3 loop spans 14 amino acids. V dropped 5 bases and J dropped 3 bases, with 14 bases sitting between them. Findings and limits, study-wide: The study listed approximately 160 cytomegalovirus-associated TCR beta chains. Despite most TCR sequences being rare, some public TCRs occurred in many donors.

On this clone: Antigen: not known.

Here immunoSEQ multiplex PCR was the method, and the copy in TCRdb shows in-frame clones only, minus some. The sample has about 130,000 clones; 89% are singletons. Input material: PBMCs. The clonotype comes from a woman younger than 30 in good health and CMV-seropositive. The chain couples TRBV28 to TRBJ2-7; D possibly corresponds to TRBD1 (5 bases). The CDR3 loop is CASSPRFRVYEQYF. CDR3 nucleotide sequence: TGTGCCAGCAGTCCCCGATTCAGGGTCTACGAGCAGTACTTC.